Below are 12 T cell receptor beta chains sequenced from a single sample in a study of blood T cell repertoires in COVID-19. The method was immunoSEQ multiplex PCR; TCRdb's version includes in-frame clones alone and lacks a portion of them. The sample includes about 180,000 clones, more than 70% of them seen just once. Sequenced: peripheral blood. These receptors were obtained from a woman in her twenties or thirties with acute or convalescent COVID-19.

The J gene is TRBJ1-5, the V gene TRBV2; D ambiguous. Germline lookup yields CDR1 SNHLY and CDR2 FYNNEI. The germline V and J ends were trimmed by 2 bases and 1 base, with 6 bases remaining between them. This CDR3 spans 14 amino acids. The CDR3 loop is CASSELRSNQPQHF. DNA of the CDR3: TGTGCCAGCAGTGAACTCAGGAGCAATCAGCCCCAGCATTTT.

V is TRBV28 and J is TRBJ2-5; 12 bases agree with TRBD2. The CDR3 totals 19 residues. Germline V gene lookup returns CDR1 MDHEN and CDR2 SYDVKM. V lost 7 bases, J lost 5 bases, and 20 bases stayed unmatched. The CDR3 nucleotides are TGTGCCAGCAACCCCTGGACTAGCGGGATTCGAATTTCGAAGGAGACCCAGTACTTC. Translated: CASNPWTSGIRISKETQYF.

This clone was recorded once. The chain has TRBV5-4 and TRBJ2-7, with D perhaps matching TRBD1 (6 bases). CDR1 is SGHNT, CDR2 YYREEE, per germline (reference sequence). V lost 3 bases and J 2 bases, leaving 15 bases between the germline ends. This CDR3 is 15 amino acids long. The DNA of the CDR3 is TGTGCCAGCAGCTCCGCCGGGACACGTACCTACGAGCAGTACTTC. Translating gives CASSSAGTRTYEQYF. The complete variable domain, with remaining parts taken from reference TRBV5-4 and TRBJ2-7, reads ETGVTQSPTHLIKTRGQQVTLRCSSQSGHNTVSWYQQALGQGPQFIFQYYREEENGRGNFPPRFSGLQFPNYSSELNVNALELDDSALYLCASSSAGTRTYEQYFGPGTRLTVT.

The genes are TRBV12-3 or TRBV12-4 and TRBJ2-5; no reliable D call. Trimming removed 6 bases at V and 3 bases at J, with 5 bases between. CDR3 length: 11 residues. The CDR3 here is CASSPKETQYF. For the CDR3, the DNA is TGTGCCAGCAGCCCTAAAGAGACCCAGTACTTC.

The chain is built from TRBV14 and TRBJ1-2; 7 bases agree with TRBD1. Germline loops: CDR1 SGHDN, CDR2 FVKESK. The CDR3 consists of 13 residues. V dropped 8 bases and J dropped 3; count of bases not matched to a gene: 6. The CDR3 nucleotides are TGTGCCAGCCAAGGGGACAGTGACTATGGCTACACCTTC. Amino acid sequence: CASQGDSDYGYTF. The variable domain in full, with the rest retrieved from reference TRBV14 and TRBJ1-2, is EAGVTQFPSHSVIEKGQTVTLRCDPISGHDNLYWYRRVMGKEIKFLLHFVKESKQDESGMPNNRFLAERTGGTYSTLKVQPAELEDSGVYFCASQGDSDYGYTFGSGTRLTVV.

This clone appeared once. The chain is built from TRBV2 and TRBJ2-7; no clear D gene. Trimming cost V 8 bases and J 9 bases, with 11 bases left between them. From germline, CDR1 is SNHLY and CDR2 FYNNEI. The CDR3 spans 10 residues. The CDR3 sequence: CASALDLQYF. In DNA, the CDR3 is TGTGCCAGCGCGCTCGATTTGCAGTACTTC.

V usage is TRBV12-3 or TRBV12-4 and J usage is TRBJ2-7, with 7 nucleotides matching TRBD1. The CDR3 runs 13 residues. V shed 6 bases and J 6 bases; nucleotides not matched to a gene: 8. The CDR3 nucleotides are TGTGCCAGCAGCGACAGGGTCCTAGGCGAGCAGTACTTC. Its protein product is CASSDRVLGEQYF.

The rearrangement uses TRBV30 and TRBJ1-1, with a weak D call TRBD1 (5 bases). The CDR3 has 13 amino acids. With 4 bases removed from V and 1 base from J, the gap between germline ends came to 10 bases. Germline V CDR1 and CDR2: GTSNPN, SVGIG (reference sequence). For the CDR3, the DNA is TGTGCCTGGACCAGGGTGGGGAACACTGAAGCTTTCTTT. It codes for CAWTRVGNTEAFF.

The chain carries TRBV28 and TRBJ2-1; D is possibly TRBD1 (6 bases). The length of the CDR3 is 17 residues. The germline CDR1 and CDR2 sequences are MDHEN and SYDVKM. The ends were cut back, 5 bases at V and 4 bases at J, with 21 bases in the middle. This CDR3 reads CASSPGQGLAGYNEQFF. CDR3 sequence (DNA): TGTGCCAGCAGTCCGGGCCAGGGGCTAGCAGGATACAATGAGCAGTTCTTC.

The chain has TRBV5-1 and TRBJ1-1; D remains unclear. Germline-derived CDR1 and CDR2 are SGHRS and YFSETQ. The CDR3 loop spans 13 amino acids. Trimming removed 5 bases at V and 5 bases at J, with 13 bases between. The CDR3, as DNA: TGCGCCAGCAGGGCACCCTCCTTGACTGAAGCTTTCTTT. This encodes CASRAPSLTEAFF.

The chain joins TRBV29-1 to TRBJ2-3, with a possible D match to TRBD1 (6 bases). The germline V gene has CDR1 SQVTM and CDR2 ANQGSEA. The CDR3 has 12 residues. V was pared by 8 bases and J by 5 bases, with 14 bases between. The CDR3 loop is CSSWGPKDTQYF. CDR3 nucleotides: TGCAGCTCATGGGGGCCAAAAGATACGCAGTATTTT.

CDR3 amino acids: CSVGATGGYTF. The DNA for the CDR3 is TGCAGCGTGGGGGCCACGGGGGGCTACACCTTC. The chain combines TRBV29-1 with TRBJ1-2; TRBD1 might be the D (6 bases). Germline assignment: CDR1 SQVTM and CDR2 ANQGSEA. The V end lost 6 bases, the J end lost 8 bases, and 13 bases lay between the germline ends. CDR3 length equals 11 residues.